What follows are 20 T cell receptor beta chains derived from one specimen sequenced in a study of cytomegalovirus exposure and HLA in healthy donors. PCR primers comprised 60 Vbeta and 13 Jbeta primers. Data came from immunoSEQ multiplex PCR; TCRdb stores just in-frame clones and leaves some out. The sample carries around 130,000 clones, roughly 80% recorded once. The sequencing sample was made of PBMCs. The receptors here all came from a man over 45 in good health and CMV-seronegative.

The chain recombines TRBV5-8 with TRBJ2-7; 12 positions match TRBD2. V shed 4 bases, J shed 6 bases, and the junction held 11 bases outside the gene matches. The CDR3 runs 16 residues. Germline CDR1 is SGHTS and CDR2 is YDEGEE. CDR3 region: CASSTSSSGRAPEQYF. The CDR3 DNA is TGTGCCAGCAGCACCTCGTCTAGCGGGAGGGCCCCCGAGCAGTACTTC.

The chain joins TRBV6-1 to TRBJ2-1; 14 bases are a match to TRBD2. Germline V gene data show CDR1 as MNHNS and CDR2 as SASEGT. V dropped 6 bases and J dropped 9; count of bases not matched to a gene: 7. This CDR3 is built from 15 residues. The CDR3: CASSQTSGRAGEQFF. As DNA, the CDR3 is TGTGCCAGCAGCCAGACTAGCGGGAGGGCCGGTGAGCAGTTCTTC.

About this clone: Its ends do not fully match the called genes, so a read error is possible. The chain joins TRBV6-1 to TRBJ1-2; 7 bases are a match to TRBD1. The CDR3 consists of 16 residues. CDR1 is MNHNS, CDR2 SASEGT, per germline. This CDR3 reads CASSKAMSTGHYGYTF. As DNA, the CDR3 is TGTGCCAGCAGTAAAGCTATGTCGACAGGGCACTATGGCTACACCTTC.

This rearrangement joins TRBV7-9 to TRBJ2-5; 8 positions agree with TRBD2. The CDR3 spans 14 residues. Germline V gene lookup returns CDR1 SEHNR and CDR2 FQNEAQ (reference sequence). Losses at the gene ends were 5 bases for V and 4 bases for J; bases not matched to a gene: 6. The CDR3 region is CASSLAGGRETQYF. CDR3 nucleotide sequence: TGTGCCAGCAGCCTTGCGGGAGGTCGAGAGACCCAGTACTTC. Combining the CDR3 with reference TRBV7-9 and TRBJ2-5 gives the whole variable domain DTGVSQNPRHKITKRGQNVTFRCDPISEHNRLYWYRQTLGQGPEFLTYFQNEAQLEKSRLLSDRFSAERPKGSFSTLEIQRTEQGDSAMYLCASSLAGGRETQYFGPGTRLLVL.

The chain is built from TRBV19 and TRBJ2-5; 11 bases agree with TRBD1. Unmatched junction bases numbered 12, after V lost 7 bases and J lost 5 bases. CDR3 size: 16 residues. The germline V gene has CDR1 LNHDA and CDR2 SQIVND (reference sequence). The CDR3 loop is CASTGTRTGGWETQYF. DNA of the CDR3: TGTGCCAGTACCGGAACCCGGACAGGGGGCTGGGAGACCCAGTACTTC.

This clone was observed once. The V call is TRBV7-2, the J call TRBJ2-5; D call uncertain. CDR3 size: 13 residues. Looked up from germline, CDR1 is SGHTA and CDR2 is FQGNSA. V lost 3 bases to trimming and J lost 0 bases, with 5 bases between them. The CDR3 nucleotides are TGTGCCAGCAGCTTGAGCTACCAAGAGACCCAGTACTTC. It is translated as CASSLSYQETQYF.

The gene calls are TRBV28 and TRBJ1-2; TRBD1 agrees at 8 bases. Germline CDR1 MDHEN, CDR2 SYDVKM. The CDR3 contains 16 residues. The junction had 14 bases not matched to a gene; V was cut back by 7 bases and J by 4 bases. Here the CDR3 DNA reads TGTGCCAGCACCGGACTCCCCGCAGGGGGCTTCTATGGCTACACCTTC. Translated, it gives CASTGLPAGGFYGYTF.

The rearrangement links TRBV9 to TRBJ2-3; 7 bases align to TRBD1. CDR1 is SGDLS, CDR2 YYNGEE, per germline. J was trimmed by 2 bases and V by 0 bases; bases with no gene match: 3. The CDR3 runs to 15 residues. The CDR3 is CASSVADRVTDTQYF. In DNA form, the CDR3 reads TGTGCCAGCAGCGTAGCCGACAGGGTCACAGATACGCAGTATTTT.

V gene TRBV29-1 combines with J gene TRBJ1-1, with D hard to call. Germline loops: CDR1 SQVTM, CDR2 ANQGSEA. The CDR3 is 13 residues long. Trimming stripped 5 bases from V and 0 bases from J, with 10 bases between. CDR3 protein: CSVKGLLNTEAFF. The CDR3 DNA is TGCAGCGTTAAAGGGCTTTTGAACACTGAAGCTTTCTTT.

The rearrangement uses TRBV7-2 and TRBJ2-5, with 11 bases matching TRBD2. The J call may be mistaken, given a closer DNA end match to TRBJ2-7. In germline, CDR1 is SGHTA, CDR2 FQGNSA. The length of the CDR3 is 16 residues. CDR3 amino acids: CASSYVTSGSSYEQYF. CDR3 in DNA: TGTGCCAGCAGCTATGTAACTAGCGGGAGCTCCTACGAGCAGTACTTC.

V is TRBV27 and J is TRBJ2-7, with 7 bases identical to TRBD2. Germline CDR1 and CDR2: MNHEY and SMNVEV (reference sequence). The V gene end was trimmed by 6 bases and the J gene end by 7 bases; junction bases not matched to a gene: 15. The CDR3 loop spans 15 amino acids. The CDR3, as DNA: TGTGCCAGCAGCCCCTCACCGGGAGGCACTAAAGAGCAGTACTTC. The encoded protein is CASSPSPGGTKEQYF.

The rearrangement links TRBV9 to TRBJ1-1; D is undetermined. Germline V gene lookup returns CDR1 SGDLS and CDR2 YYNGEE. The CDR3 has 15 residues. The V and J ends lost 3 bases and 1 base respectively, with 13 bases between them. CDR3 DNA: TGTGCCAGCAGCGCCCGCCCGACGGGGAACACTGAAGCTTTCTTT. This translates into CASSARPTGNTEAFF.

DNA of the CDR3: TGCGCCAGCAGCTTGGGACTAGCGGGAGAGGTAGATACGCAGTATTTT. Amino acid sequence: CASSLGLAGEVDTQYF. The gene calls are TRBV5-1 and TRBJ2-3; 12 positions agree with TRBD2. Germline values: CDR1 SGHRS, CDR2 YFSETQ. This CDR3 spans 16 amino acids. J gave up 5 bases and V 0 bases, and 4 bases lay outside the gene matches.

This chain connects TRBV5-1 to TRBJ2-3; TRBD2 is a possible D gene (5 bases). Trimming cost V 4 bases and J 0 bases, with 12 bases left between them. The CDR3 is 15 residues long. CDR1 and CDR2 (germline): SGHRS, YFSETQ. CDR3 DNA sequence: TGCGCCAGCAGCCCCTGGGGAGATAGCACAGATACGCAGTATTTT. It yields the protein CASSPWGDSTDTQYF.

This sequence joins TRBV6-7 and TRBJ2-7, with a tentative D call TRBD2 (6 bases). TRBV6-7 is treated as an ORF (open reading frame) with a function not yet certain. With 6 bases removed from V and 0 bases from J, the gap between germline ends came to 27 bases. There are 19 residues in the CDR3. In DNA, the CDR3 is TGTGCCAGCAGCGAAGTAGCGGAGCCCTTGGACCGCGCCTCCTACGAGCAGTACTTC. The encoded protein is CASSEVAEPLDRASYEQYF.

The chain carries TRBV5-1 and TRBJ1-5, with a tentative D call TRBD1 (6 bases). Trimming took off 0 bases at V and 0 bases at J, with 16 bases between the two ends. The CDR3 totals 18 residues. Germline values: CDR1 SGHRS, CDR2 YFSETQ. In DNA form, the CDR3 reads TGCGCCAGCAGCTTGGGTCCACAGGGTTCTCATAGCAATCAGCCCCAGCATTTT. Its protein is CASSLGPQGSHSNQPQHF.

Written as DNA, the CDR3 is TGCGCCAGCAGCCAACAGGGACAGGGGGGTTCACCCCTCCACTTT. It codes for CASSQQGQGGSPLHF. The chain joins TRBV4-1 to TRBJ1-6; TRBD1 aligns across 11 bases. J lost 9 bases, V lost 2 bases, and 3 bases had no gene match. This CDR3 is built from 15 residues. Per the germline V gene, CDR1 is MGHRA and CDR2 is YSYEKL.

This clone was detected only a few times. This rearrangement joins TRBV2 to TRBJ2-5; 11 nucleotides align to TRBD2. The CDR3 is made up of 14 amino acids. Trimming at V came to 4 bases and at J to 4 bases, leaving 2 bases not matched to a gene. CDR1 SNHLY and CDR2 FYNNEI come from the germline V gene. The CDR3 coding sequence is TGTGCCAGCAGTGGACTAGCGGGATTAGAGACCCAGTACTTC. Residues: CASSGLAGLETQYF.

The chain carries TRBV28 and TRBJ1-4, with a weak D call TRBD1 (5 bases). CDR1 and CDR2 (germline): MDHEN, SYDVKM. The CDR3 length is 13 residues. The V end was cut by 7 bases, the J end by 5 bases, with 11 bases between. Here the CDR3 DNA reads TGTGCCAGCACCCGGGGGGGGAATGAAAAACTGTTTTTT. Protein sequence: CASTRGGNEKLFF.

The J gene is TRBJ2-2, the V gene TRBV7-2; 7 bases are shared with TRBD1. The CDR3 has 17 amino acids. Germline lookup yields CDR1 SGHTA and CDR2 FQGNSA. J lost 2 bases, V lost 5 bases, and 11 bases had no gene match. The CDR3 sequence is CASSNRGQIYNTGELFF. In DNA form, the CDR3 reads TGTGCCAGCAGCAATAGGGGACAGATCTATAACACCGGGGAGCTGTTTTTT. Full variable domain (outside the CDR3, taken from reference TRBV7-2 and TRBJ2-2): GAGVSQSPSNKVTEKGKDVELRCDPISGHTALYWYRQSLGQGLEFLIYFQGNSAPDKSGLPSDRFSAERTGGSVSTLTIQRTQQEDSAVYLCASSNRGQIYNTGELFFGEGSRLTVL.